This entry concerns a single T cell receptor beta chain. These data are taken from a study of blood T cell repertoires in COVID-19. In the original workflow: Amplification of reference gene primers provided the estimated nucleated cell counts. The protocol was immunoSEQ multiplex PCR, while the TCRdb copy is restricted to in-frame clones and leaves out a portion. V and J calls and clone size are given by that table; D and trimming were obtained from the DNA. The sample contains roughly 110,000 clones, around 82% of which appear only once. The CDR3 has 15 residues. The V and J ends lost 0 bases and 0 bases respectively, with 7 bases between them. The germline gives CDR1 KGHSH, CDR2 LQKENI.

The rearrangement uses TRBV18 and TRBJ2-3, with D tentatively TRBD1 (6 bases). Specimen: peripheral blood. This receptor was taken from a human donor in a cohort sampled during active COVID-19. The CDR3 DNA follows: TGTGCCAGCTCACCACCGAGGGGGAGCACAGATACGCAGTATTTT. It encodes CASSPPRGSTDTQYF.